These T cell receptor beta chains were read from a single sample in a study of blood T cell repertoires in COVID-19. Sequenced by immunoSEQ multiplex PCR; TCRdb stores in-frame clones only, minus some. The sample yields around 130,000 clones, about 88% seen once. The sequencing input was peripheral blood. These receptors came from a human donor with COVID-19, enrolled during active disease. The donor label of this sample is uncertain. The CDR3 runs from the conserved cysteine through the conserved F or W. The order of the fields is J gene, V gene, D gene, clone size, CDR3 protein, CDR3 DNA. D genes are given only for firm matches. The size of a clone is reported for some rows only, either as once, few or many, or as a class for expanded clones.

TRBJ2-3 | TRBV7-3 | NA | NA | CASSFRGGSDTQYF | TGTGCCAGCAGCTTTCGAGGGGGTTCAGATACGCAGTATTTT
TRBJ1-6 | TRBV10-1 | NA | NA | CASSEEGRGNSPLHF | TGCGCCAGCAGTGAGGAGGGCAGAGGAAATTCACCCCTCCACTTT
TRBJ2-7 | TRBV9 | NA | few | CASSPLLSGYEQYF | TGTGCCAGCAGCCCCCTCTTGTCGGGCTACGAGCAGTACTTC
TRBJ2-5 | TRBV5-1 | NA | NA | CASSLVSGEETQYF | TGCGCCAGCAGCTTGGTGTCAGGGGAAGAGACCCAGTACTTC
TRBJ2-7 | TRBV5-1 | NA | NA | CASSYTGISSYEQYF | TGCGCCAGCAGCTACACCGGGATATCTTCCTACGAGCAGTACTTC
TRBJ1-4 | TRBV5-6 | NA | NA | CASSLYGGSNEKLFF | TGTGCCAGCAGCTTATACGGAGGATCTAATGAAAAACTGTTTTTT
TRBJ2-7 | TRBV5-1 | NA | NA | CASSSTGYEQYF | TGCGCCAGCAGCTCTACAGGCTACGAGCAGTACTTC
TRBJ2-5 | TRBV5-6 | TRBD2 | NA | CASSLVYGGRYGETQYF | TGTGCCAGCAGCTTGGTATATGGCGGGAGGTACGGAGAGACCCAGTACTTC
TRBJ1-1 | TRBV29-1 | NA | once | CSVASAGMNTEAFF | TGCAGCGTTGCTTCGGCAGGAATGAACACTGAAGCTTTCTTT
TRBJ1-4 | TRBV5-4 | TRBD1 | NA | CASSLQGAGEKLFF | TGTGCCAGCAGCTTACAGGGGGCGGGTGAAAAACTGTTTTTT
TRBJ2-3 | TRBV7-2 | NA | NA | CASSLAASTDTQYF | TGTGCCAGCAGCTTAGCGGCTAGCACAGATACGCAGTATTTT
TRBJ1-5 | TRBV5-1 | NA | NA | CASSLDGGQPQHF | TGCGCCAGCAGCTTGGACGGAGGGCAGCCCCAGCATTTT
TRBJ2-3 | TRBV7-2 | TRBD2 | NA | CASSWGGYLTDTQYF | TGTGCCAGCAGCTGGGGGGGGTATCTCACAGATACGCAGTATTTT
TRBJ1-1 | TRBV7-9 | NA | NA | CASSLDKVAFF | TGTGCCAGCAGCTTGGACAAGGTCGCCTTCTTT
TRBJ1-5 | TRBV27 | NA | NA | CASSFIQGLSNQPQHF | TGTGCCAGCAGTTTCATTCAGGGTTTGAGCAATCAGCCCCAGCATTTT
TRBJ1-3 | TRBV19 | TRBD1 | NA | CASSPHFLGQSGNTIYF | TGTGCCAGTAGTCCCCATTTCCTGGGACAGTCGGGAAACACCATATATTTT
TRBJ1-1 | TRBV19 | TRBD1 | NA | CASGGQGSPEAFF | TGTGCCAGTGGGGGACAGGGGAGTCCTGAAGCTTTCTTT
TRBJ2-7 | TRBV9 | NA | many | CASSPHPDSEQYF | TGTGCCAGCAGCCCCCATCCGGACTCTGAGCAGTACTTC
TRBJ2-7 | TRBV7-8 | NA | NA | CASSLAGAYEQYF | TGTGCCAGCAGCTTAGCAGGGGCCTACGAGCAGTACTTC
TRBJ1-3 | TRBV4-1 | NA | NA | CASSQVRDTGNTIYF | TGCGCCAGCAGCCAAGTCAGGGATACTGGAAACACCATATATTTT
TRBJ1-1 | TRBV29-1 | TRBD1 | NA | CSAITGGNTEAFF | TGCAGCGCCATTACAGGGGGCAACACTGAAGCTTTCTTT
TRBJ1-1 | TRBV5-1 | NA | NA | CASSLEGTWLPEAFF | TGCGCCAGCAGCTTGGAGGGGACATGGCTCCCTGAAGCTTTCTTT
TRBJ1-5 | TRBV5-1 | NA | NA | CASSEGPRDQPQHF | TGCGCCAGCAGCGAGGGCCCTAGGGATCAGCCCCAGCATTTT
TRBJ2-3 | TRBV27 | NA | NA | CASSLPSSDTQYF | TGTGCCAGCAGTTTACCTAGTTCAGATACGCAGTATTTT
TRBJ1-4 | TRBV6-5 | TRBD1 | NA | CASIPGQGPEKLFF | TGTGCCAGCATTCCGGGACAGGGGCCCGAAAAACTGTTTTTT
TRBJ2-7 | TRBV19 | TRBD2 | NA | CASGRGYEQYF | TGTGCCAGTGGGAGGGGTTACGAGCAGTACTTC
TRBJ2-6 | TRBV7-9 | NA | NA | CASSLGGGLGANVLTF | TGTGCCAGCAGCTTAGGCGGCGGGCTTGGGGCCAACGTCCTGACTTTC
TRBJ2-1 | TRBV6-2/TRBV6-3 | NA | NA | CASSFLNEQFF | TGTGCCAGCAGTTTCCTAAATGAGCAGTTCTTC
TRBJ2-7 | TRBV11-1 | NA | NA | CASSVSSGTQYEQYF | TGTGCCAGCAGCGTATCCTCCGGGACTCAGTACGAGCAGTACTTC
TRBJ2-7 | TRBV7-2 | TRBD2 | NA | CASSLARTSEQYF | TGTGCCAGCAGCTTAGCTCGGACTAGTGAGCAGTACTTC
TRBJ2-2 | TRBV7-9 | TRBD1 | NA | CASSTQGAVTGELFF | TGTGCCAGCAGCACACAGGGGGCGGTAACCGGGGAGCTGTTTTTT
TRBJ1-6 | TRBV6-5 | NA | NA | CASSYSAGRNSPLHF | TGTGCCAGCAGTTACTCGGCAGGGAGGAATTCACCCCTCCACTTT
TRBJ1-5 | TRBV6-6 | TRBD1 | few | CASSPGTGGNQPQHF | TGTGCCAGCAGCCCCGGGACAGGGGGCAATCAGCCCCAGCATTTT
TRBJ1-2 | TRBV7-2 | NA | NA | CASSLARQTGYGYTF | TGTGCCAGCAGCTTGGCTAGACAGACTGGCTATGGCTACACCTTC
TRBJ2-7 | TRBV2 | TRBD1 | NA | CASMGTAIKYEQYF | TGTGCCAGCATGGGGACAGCGATTAAGTACGAGCAGTACTTC
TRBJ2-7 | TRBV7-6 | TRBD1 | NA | CASRPDRGRVEQYF | TGTGCCAGCAGACCAGACAGGGGGCGCGTCGAGCAGTACTTC
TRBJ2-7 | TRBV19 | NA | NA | CASSSALAFSSYEQYF | TGTGCCAGTAGTTCAGCGCTTGCTTTTAGCTCCTACGAGCAGTACTTC
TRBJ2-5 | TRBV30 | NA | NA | CAWSTSGGIGETQYF | TGTGCCTGGAGTACCTCCGGAGGGATCGGAGAGACCCAGTACTTC
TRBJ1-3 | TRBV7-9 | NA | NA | CASSTQEGHSGNTIYF | TGTGCCAGCAGCACACAGGAGGGGCACTCTGGAAACACCATATATTTT
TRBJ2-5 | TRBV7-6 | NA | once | CASSPSPGGQETQYF | TGTGCCAGCAGCCCCTCTCCCGGCGGGCAAGAGACCCAGTACTTC
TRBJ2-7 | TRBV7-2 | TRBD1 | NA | CASSLIQGAAEQYF | TGTGCCAGCAGCCTTATACAGGGGGCGGCCGAGCAGTACTTC
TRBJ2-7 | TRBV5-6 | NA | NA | CASSSLDGAYEQYF | TGTGCCAGCAGCTCTCTGGACGGGGCCTACGAGCAGTACTTC
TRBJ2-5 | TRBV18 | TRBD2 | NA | CASSPPGLAGGSLTQYF | TGTGCCAGCTCACCACCGGGACTAGCGGGGGGCTCTTTGACCCAGTACTTC